The 21 T cell receptor beta chains reported below all come from one sample, sequenced in a study of blood T cell repertoires in COVID-19. The table came from immunoSEQ multiplex PCR; TCRdb's copy has only in-frame clones and leaves some out. The repertoire holds a few hundred thousand clones, with about 88% as singletons. The specimen was PBMCs or T cells enriched from blood (not recorded which). The receptors here all came from a man aged 25 to 45 with acute COVID-19.

This clone came up many times. V is TRBV28 and J is TRBJ1-3; D unresolved. The CDR3 has 13 residues. Germline V gene data show CDR1 as MDHEN and CDR2 as SYDVKM. Trimming took 1 base from V and 4 from J, leaving 5 bases between them. This CDR3 reads CASSLSPGNTIYF. DNA of the CDR3: TGTGCCAGCAGTTTATCTCCCGGAAACACCATATATTTT.

The chain combines TRBV18 with TRBJ1-2; D call uncertain. This CDR3 spans 14 amino acids. Germline V gene sequence: CDR1 KGHSH, CDR2 LQKENI. V lost 3 bases, J lost 5 bases, and 13 bases lay in between. In DNA, the CDR3 is TGTGCCAGCTCACCTTGGACGGAGGAATATGGCTACACCTTC. It encodes CASSPWTEEYGYTF. The entire variable domain, with the rest obtained from reference TRBV18 and TRBJ1-2, is as follows: NAGVMQNPRHLVRRRGQEARLRCSPMKGHSHVYWYRQLPEEGLKFMVYLQKENIIDESGMPKERFSAEFPKEGPSILRIQQVVRGDSAAYFCASSPWTEEYGYTFGSGTRLTVV.

The chain carries TRBV7-8 and TRBJ2-7; D might be TRBD2 (5 bases). Looked up from germline, CDR1 is SGHVS and CDR2 is FQNEAQ. CDR3 length: 11 amino acids. Trimming removed 3 bases at V and 6 bases at J, with 6 bases between. CDR3: CASSFGGEQYV. The DNA for the CDR3 is TGTGCCAGCAGCTTCGGAGGCGAGCAGTACGTC.

This chain connects TRBV18 to TRBJ2-1, with 8 bases matching TRBD2. This CDR3 contains 14 residues. With V trimmed by 3 bases and J by 5 bases, 3 bases remained unmatched. Germline V CDR1 and CDR2: KGHSH, LQKENI. CDR3 coding DNA: TGTGCCAGCTCACCGGGACTAGATAACAATGAGCAGTTCTTC. Its protein product is CASSPGLDNNEQFF.

As DNA, the CDR3 is TGTGCCAGCAGCGGGACAGAGTACAATGAGCAGTTCTTC. Translating it yields CASSGTEYNEQFF. V is TRBV2 and J is TRBJ2-1, with 7 bases fitting TRBD1. CDR1 and CDR2 from the germline V gene are SNHLY and FYNNEI. CDR3 length: 13 amino acids. The ends lost 6 bases at V and 4 bases at J; junction bases unmatched: 3. The whole variable domain, filled in from reference TRBV2 and TRBJ2-1, reads EPEVTQTPSHQVTQMGQEVILRCVPISNHLYFYWYRQILGQKVEFLVSFYNNEISEKSEIFDDQFSVERPDGSNFTLKIRSTKLEDSAMYFCASSGTEYNEQFFGPGTRLTVL.

This clone was picked up one time. The V call is TRBV4-1, the J call TRBJ1-1; 9 nucleotides line up with TRBD1. The CDR3 covers 15 residues. Germline V gene lookup returns CDR1 MGHRA and CDR2 YSYEKL. V shed 5 bases, J shed 4 bases, and the junction held 8 bases outside the gene matches. As DNA, the CDR3 is TGCGCCAGCAGCGCCCCCGGGACAGGGATCACTGAAGCTTTCTTT. The encoded protein is CASSAPGTGITEAFF.

The chain employs TRBV5-1 and TRBJ2-7; 8 nucleotides match TRBD1. The CDR3 sequence is 14 residues long. V dropped 0 bases and J dropped 6; count of bases not matched to a gene: 5. Germline assignment: CDR1 SGHRS and CDR2 YFSETQ. CDR3 region: CASSLAAGGSEQYV. CDR3 sequence (DNA): TGCGCCAGCAGCTTGGCAGCAGGGGGCTCCGAGCAGTACGTC.

The chain carries TRBV10-3 and TRBJ1-5; 10 nucleotides match TRBD1. The ends lost 6 bases at V and 5 bases at J; junction bases unmatched: 4. CDR3 length: 14 residues. The V gene's germline CDR1 is ENHRY and CDR2 SYGVKD. DNA for the CDR3: TGTGCCATCAGCCCGGGACAGGGGTATCAGCCCCAGCATTTT. Protein product: CAISPGQGYQPQHF.

The chain employs TRBV6-1 and TRBJ1-6; D remains unclear. Germline V gene data show CDR1 as MNHNS and CDR2 as SASEGT. V was trimmed by 2 bases and J by 11 bases, leaving 16 bases between them. There are 15 residues in the CDR3. The CDR3 loop reads CASSERWGAVAPLHF. For the CDR3, the DNA is TGTGCCAGCAGTGAAAGATGGGGAGCGGTTGCACCCCTCCACTTT.

This clone has a handful of counts. V usage is TRBV12-2 and J usage is TRBJ1-2; the D call in the table, TRBD1, was not verified against the DNA. TRBV12-2 is given as a pseudogene. CDR3 length equals 14 residues. The DNA of the CDR3 is TGTGCAAGTCGCATCAAACAGGAGTCCTATGGCTACACCTTC. Translation gives CASRIKQESYGYTF.

This chain joins TRBV5-4 and TRBJ1-1, with D unclear. The germline gives CDR1 SGHNT, CDR2 YYREEE (reference sequence). This CDR3 has 14 residues. V was pared by 2 bases and J by 0 bases, with 8 bases between. CDR3 DNA sequence: TGTGCCAGCAGCTTTACAACACTGAACACTGAAGCTTTCTTT. Translation: CASSFTTLNTEAFF. The entire variable domain, with the rest obtained from reference TRBV5-4 and TRBJ1-1, is as follows: ETGVTQSPTHLIKTRGQQVTLRCSSQSGHNTVSWYQQALGQGPQFIFQYYREEENGRGNFPPRFSGLQFPNYSSELNVNALELDDSALYLCASSFTTLNTEAFFGQGTRLTVV.

The genes are TRBV21-1 and TRBJ1-4; the table's D call, TRBD1, was not checked against the DNA. TRBV21-1 is flagged as a pseudogene. This CDR3 is built from 11 residues. The CDR3 nucleotides are TGTGCCAGCCACGGAAGGGGGCTATTGTTTTTT. Its translation: CASHGRGLLFF.

V usage is TRBV3-1 (or the pseudogene TRBV3-2) and J usage is TRBJ2-1; D is perhaps TRBD2 (5 bases). Looked up from germline, CDR1 is LGHDT and CDR2 is YNNKEL (reference sequence). V gave up 2 bases and J gave up 15 bases, with 17 bases separating them. CDR3 size: 13 residues. This CDR3 reads CASSQRAAERVFF. CDR3 coding DNA: TGTGCCAGCAGCCAAAGAGCCGCAGAGAGGGTGTTCTTC.

The chain has TRBV6-5 and TRBJ1-5; TRBD1 matches 9 bases. This CDR3 contains 15 residues. Unmatched junction bases numbered 4, after V lost 5 bases and J lost 2 bases. CDR1 and CDR2 from the germline V gene are MNHEY and SVGAGI. The CDR3 reads CASSKDRGGNQPQHF. The CDR3 DNA reads TGTGCCAGCAGTAAGGACAGGGGTGGCAATCAGCCCCAGCATTTT.

The J gene is TRBJ2-3, the V gene TRBV10-1, with TRBD1 as a possible D gene (5 bases). The V gene's germline CDR1 is WNHNN and CDR2 SYGVQD (reference sequence). This CDR3 comprises 15 residues. The V and J ends lost 3 bases and 1 base respectively, with 11 bases between them. CDR3 coding DNA: TGCGCCAGCAGTGACGAAGGGGCAGGCACAGATACGCAGTATTTT. It translates to CASSDEGAGTDTQYF.

The chain uses TRBV12-5 and TRBJ1-2; no reliable D call. This CDR3 contains 13 residues. The V and J ends lost 1 base and 5 bases respectively, with 8 bases between them. CDR1 and CDR2 from the germline V gene are LGHNT and FRNRAP. The CDR3 nucleotides read TGTGCTAGTGGTTTGGGAGCAGGATATGGCTACACCTTC. This codes for CASGLGAGYGYTF.

The chain combines TRBV18 with TRBJ2-5; D remains unclear. This CDR3 is 13 amino acids long. Germline CDR1 KGHSH, CDR2 LQKENI. V was clipped by 8 bases and J by 2 bases, with 12 bases between them. Written as DNA, the CDR3 is TGTGCCAGCCACACCCAGGTACAAGAGACCCAGTACTTC. Translating gives CASHTQVQETQYF. Filled out from reference TRBV18 and TRBJ2-5, the complete variable domain reads NAGVMQNPRHLVRRRGQEARLRCSPMKGHSHVYWYRQLPEEGLKFMVYLQKENIIDESGMPKERFSAEFPKEGPSILRIQQVVRGDSAAYFCASHTQVQETQYFGPGTRLLVL.

In this sample, this clone turned up once. The chain combines TRBV28 with TRBJ1-2, with a possible D match to TRBD1 (5 bases). Germline-derived CDR1 and CDR2 are MDHEN and SYDVKM. Trimming removed 6 bases at V and 5 bases at J, with 19 bases between. The CDR3 contains 15 residues. The CDR3 bases are TGTGCCAGCAGCCCTAGTCTAAGGCAGGGTTATGGCTACACCTTC. This sequence encodes CASSPSLRQGYGYTF.

The V and J genes are TRBV6-5 and TRBJ2-5; 10 nucleotides agree with TRBD1. This CDR3 spans 15 amino acids. Germline V CDR1 and CDR2: MNHEY, SVGAGI. Trimming cost V 10 bases and J 2 bases; bases outside gene matches: 10. CDR3 loop: CATLRDRGRQETQYF. The CDR3 DNA sequence: TGTGCCACCCTCCGGGACAGGGGACGTCAAGAGACCCAGTACTTC.

The V and J genes are TRBV5-6 and TRBJ2-7; 9 positions match TRBD1. The CDR3 runs to 13 residues. Unmatched junction bases numbered 3, after V lost 2 bases and J lost 6 bases. CDR1 and CDR2 from the germline V gene are SGHDT and YYEEEE. The CDR3 DNA follows: TGTGCCAGCAGCTTCGGGACAGGGCCCGAGCAGTACGTC. Protein product: CASSFGTGPEQYV.

The CDR3 sequence: CASSLREGSSYEQYV. The DNA for the CDR3 is TGTGCCAGCAGCTTGCGGGAGGGGAGCTCCTACGAGCAGTACGTC. The chain employs TRBV5-4 and TRBJ2-7; 8 nucleotides agree with TRBD2. The V gene's germline CDR1 is SGHNT and CDR2 YYREEE (reference sequence). This CDR3 spans 15 amino acids. The V segment lost 1 base and the J segment 0 bases; nucleotides outside the gene matches: 3.